Listed below are T cell receptor beta chains from one sample, sequenced in a study of T-cell memory formation after mild COVID-19. MiXCR, run by TCRdb on the 5' RACE reads, gives a single entry per CDR3 protein. The sample lists about 360,000 distinct CDR3 sequences; roughly 13% were seen once. Sequencing was carried out using PBMCs or a T cell subset sorted from them (not recorded which). Receptor source: a man aged 18-30 years who had mild COVID-19 (a few samples of this study predate the infection). Cell type and time point are not known. Each CDR3 is given with its conserved first and last residue. D genes are given only for firm matches. Part of the rows lack a size; the others show once, few, many or a class for expanded clones.

TRBV7-9	TRBJ1-1	TRBD1	-	TGTGCCAGCATCCAGGGACAGGGAGACACTGAAGCTTTCTTT	CASIQGQGDTEAFF
TRBV20-1	TRBJ1-2	TRBD1	few	TGCAGTGCTAGAGATAGTACAGGGGATGGCTACACCTTC	CSARDSTGDGYTF
TRBV20-1	TRBJ2-1	-	-	TGCAGTGCGAGTAGGGGGGGGACCTACAATGAGCAGTTCTTC	CSASRGGTYNEQFF
TRBV5-1	TRBJ2-1	TRBD2	few	TGCGCCAGCAGCACTCAGAGCGGGGGGGACAATGAGCAGTTCTTC	CASSTQSGGDNEQFF
TRBV29-1	TRBJ2-2	-	many	TGCAGCGTTGCCGGGACGGAAGGCGGGGAGCTGTTTTTT	CSVAGTEGGELFF
TRBV5-1	TRBJ2-3	TRBD1	few	TGCGCCAGCAGCTTGGCCACGACAGGGACCACAGATACGCAGTATTTT	CASSLATTGTTDTQYF
TRBV6-2/TRBV6-3	TRBJ2-3	-	-	TGTGCCAGCAGTTTGCCGGCCTTCACAGATACGCAGTATTTT	CASSLPAFTDTQYF
TRBV7-9	TRBJ2-4	TRBD1	many	TGTGCCAGCAGCTTTTGGGACAGGGGGGACATTCAGTACTTC	CASSFWDRGDIQYF
TRBV27	TRBJ2-7	TRBD1	-	TGTGCCAGCAGCCCATATTGGTCGACAGGGAACGAGCAGTACTTC	CASSPYWSTGNEQYF
TRBV7-8	TRBJ2-1	TRBD2	few	TGTGCCAGCAGCTTTCGACTAGCGGACTACAATGAGCAGTTCTTC	CASSFRLADYNEQFF
TRBV25-1	TRBJ1-1	-	many	TGTGCCAGCAGTGAACTAACAGACGTCGAAGCTTTCTTT	CASSELTDVEAFF
TRBV29-1	TRBJ1-2	-	few	TGCAGCGTTTGGGGGCAGGGCTACACCTTC	CSVWGQGYTF
TRBV12-3/TRBV12-4	TRBJ2-1	TRBD2	-	TGTGCCAGCAGTCTGGGGACTAGCGGGGGCCCTTCCTACAATGAGCAGTTCTTC	CASSLGTSGGPSYNEQFF
TRBV9	TRBJ2-1	TRBD2	-	TGTGCCAGCAGCTTTGGACTAGCGGGGAATGAGCAGTTCTTC	CASSFGLAGNEQFF
TRBV4-1	TRBJ1-5	-	many	TGCGCCAGCAGCCAAGACGGGGGATCGGGCCAGCCCCAGCATTTT	CASSQDGGSGQPQHF
TRBV11-2	TRBJ2-7	-	-	TGTGCCAGCAGCTTTGGAGGGGGCCCAGCCTACGAGCAGTACTTC	CASSFGGGPAYEQYF
TRBV30	TRBJ1-5	-	many	TGTGCCTGGAGTGTGCCGAACGAGCAGCCCCAGCATTTT	CAWSVPNEQPQHF
TRBV4-2	TRBJ1-5	TRBD1	-	TGTGCCAGCAGCCAAGGAGGGGCAGGGGGCCTTGGTCAGCCCCAGCATTTT	CASSQGGAGGLGQPQHF
TRBV6-5	TRBJ1-5	TRBD1	-	TGTGCCAGCAGCAGGGGGGTCAGTCAGCCCCAGCATTTT	CASSRGVSQPQHF
TRBV12-3/TRBV12-4	TRBJ2-7	-	few	TGTGCCAGCAGTCCCCGGACCGATTCCTACGAGCAGTACTTC	CASSPRTDSYEQYF
TRBV5-6	TRBJ1-1	TRBD1	-	TGTGCCAGCAGTTTCCTGCGAGACAGGGACACTGAAGCTTTCTTT	CASSFLRDRDTEAFF
TRBV20-1	TRBJ2-2	TRBD2	many	TGCAGTGCTAGAGGGACTAGCGGGGAATCCGGGGAGCTGTTTTTT	CSARGTSGESGELFF
TRBV7-9	TRBJ2-3	-	-	TGTGCCAGCAGCTACGAAGGACTGCCAGATACGCAGTATTTT	CASSYEGLPDTQYF
TRBV20-1	TRBJ1-6	-	few	TGCAGTGCTAGAGAGAGCTCCTATAATTCACCCCTCCACTTT	CSARESSYNSPLHF
TRBV7-2	TRBJ1-5	-	-	TGTGCCAGCAGCTCGAACAATCAGCCCCAGCATTTT	CASSSNNQPQHF
TRBV7-2	TRBJ2-2	-	-	TGTGCCAGCAGCCCATACGTTAGGGGCGGAGAGCTGTTTTTT	CASSPYVRGGELFF
TRBV12-5	TRBJ2-1	TRBD1	few	TGTGCTAGTGGTCAGGACAGGAGATTCTACAATGAGCAGTTCTTC	CASGQDRRFYNEQFF
TRBV20-1	TRBJ2-1	-	few	TGCAGTGCTAGAAAAGACGGGAATGAGCAGTTCTTC	CSARKDGNEQFF
TRBV2	TRBJ1-1	-	few	TGTGCCAGCAGTAACCTCAGGGTGAACACTGAAGCTTTCTTT	CASSNLRVNTEAFF
TRBV30	TRBJ2-1	TRBD1	-	TGTGCCTGGTCAGGGACAGGTTTGGTCAATGAGCAGTTCTTC	CAWSGTGLVNEQFF
TRBV5-5	TRBJ1-2	TRBD1	few	TGTGCCAGCAGCTTTGGGACAGGGTCCCCATATGGCTACACCTTC	CASSFGTGSPYGYTF
TRBV7-3	TRBJ1-6	-	few	TGTGCCAGCAGCTTAACACAGGCTAATTCACCCCTCCACTTT	CASSLTQANSPLHF
TRBV12-3/TRBV12-4	TRBJ2-3	-	-	TGTGCCAGCAGTTATCTTAGCGGACTCACAGATACGCAGTATTTT	CASSYLSGLTDTQYF
TRBV5-1	TRBJ2-3	-	few	TGCGCCAGCAGCTTGAGGAGCGATACGCAGTATTTT	CASSLRSDTQYF
TRBV18	TRBJ2-3	-	-	TGTGCCAGCTCAACGTATCAGGATACGCAGTATTTT	CASSTYQDTQYF
TRBV5-1	TRBJ2-7	TRBD1	-	TGCGCCAGCAGCCGAGGTAGGACAGGGGGCCACGAGCAGTACTTC	CASSRGRTGGHEQYF
TRBV14	TRBJ1-1	-	-	TGTGCCAGCAGCCATTCCGGGACATCCATAAGGGCTTTCTTT	CASSHSGTSIRAFF
TRBV6-5	TRBJ1-2	-	many	TGTGCCAGCAGTTACTCGGCAGGAGAAAAAAACTATGGCTACACCTTC	CASSYSAGEKNYGYTF
TRBV29-1	TRBJ1-1	-	-	TGCAGCGTTGCCCGGGGGTATCTGCAGAACACTGAAGCTTTCTTT	CSVARGYLQNTEAFF
TRBV5-1	TRBJ2-1	TRBD2	many	TGCGCCAGCAGTCCCGATACTAGCGGGGTGTACAATGAGCAGTTCTTC	CASSPDTSGVYNEQFF
TRBV2	TRBJ2-1	-	few	TGTGCCAGCAGTGACCTAGGTGGGGGGGCGAATGAGCAGTTCTTC	CASSDLGGGANEQFF
TRBV29-1	TRBJ1-1	-	-	TGCAGCGTTCCGGGGGCCAACACTGAAGCTTTCTTT	CSVPGANTEAFF
TRBV6-4	TRBJ2-3	-	many	TGTGCCAGCAGTGAAAGAGGGAGCACAGATACGCAGTATTTT	CASSERGSTDTQYF
TRBV12-5	TRBJ2-5	-	-	TGTGCTAGTGCCCTCAGGACAGCGATAAGTGTTACGGAGACCCAGTACTTC	CASALRTAISVTETQYF
TRBV4-1	TRBJ2-1	TRBD1	many	TGCGCCAGCAGCCGCGGAACCCGGGACAGCCTTCACAATGAGCAGTTCTTC	CASSRGTRDSLHNEQFF
TRBV6-5	TRBJ1-2	-	-	TGTGCCAGCTCACGCCTCGGGGCCTATGGCTACACCTTC	CASSRLGAYGYTF
TRBV19	TRBJ2-1	-	-	TGTGCCAGTAGAGGGGGTTCGAGCTCCTACAATGAGCAGTTCTTC	CASRGGSSSYNEQFF